The clone carrying this TCR beta chain was seen at least ten times. The antigen is not known. TCRdb reprocessed the 5' RACE reads via MiXCR and lists one record per CDR3 protein. The repertoire includes 270,000 or so distinct CDR3 sequences, about 8% of them detected once, and 3% sits in the top ten. This specimen belongs to a study of identical twins. Whole-study results and caveats: Models, which agreed with sharing between unrelated individuals, nonetheless underestimated the out-of-frame TCR alpha sharing seen in monozygotic twins.

Germline V gene lookup returns CDR1 SGHRS and CDR2 YFSETQ. Trimming removed 0 bases at V and 0 bases at J, with 19 bases between. This CDR3 comprises 19 residues. This same sample was also taken into another study, of yellow fever vaccine responses in identical twins. That report notes: Twins' T cell vaccine responses reportedly looked partly convergent, partly personalized.

Material: CD8+ T cells sorted from blood. The receptor was derived from a woman between 18 and 29 years old in good health. The chain uses TRBV5-1 and TRBJ2-1; a weak D match, TRBD1 (7 bases). The CDR3 sequence is CASSLAPTGTLDSYNEQFF. As DNA, the CDR3 is TGCGCCAGCAGCTTGGCCCCGACAGGGACTCTTGACTCCTACAATGAGCAGTTCTTC.